This T cell receptor beta chain was captured in a study of T cell responses to AZD1222 COVID-19 vaccine. Study overall: Pooling was applied to second doses at about 4 or about 12 weeks. Study-level findings and limits: Possibly, clonal diversity was underestimated; donors were largely white British and included more females. Within unmutated variant regions lay the reported targets of nearly half of spike-specific TCRs. Spike-specific TCR breadth and depth both grew after two AZD1222 doses.

From germline, CDR1 is SQVTM and CDR2 ANQGSEA. This CDR3 is 12 amino acids long. Germline trimming cut 8 bases from V and 5 bases from J; bases unmatched to any gene: 7. TCRdb keeps only in-frame clones here, not all; method: immunoSEQ multiplex PCR. The sample lists approximately 74,000 clones, 86% seen once, with under 3% in the top ten. As regards this clone: The antigen is unknown.

Here the sequenced sample was peripheral blood, taken on day 0 of AZD1222 vaccination. The source is an adult in good health. The chain combines TRBV29-1 with TRBJ2-3, with 7 bases lining up with TRBD1. The CDR3 is CSIRDSGDTQYF. CDR3 nucleotides: TGCAGCATTAGGGACAGTGGAGATACGCAGTATTTT.